The entry below describes one T cell receptor beta chain. Antigen specificity is unknown. This sample is part of a study of T cell responses to AZD1222 COVID-19 vaccine. Turning to the study itself: Analysis merged second doses at about 4 or about 12 weeks. Study results and caveats: Regions 160-218 and 743-854 dominated among vaccine-associated CD4 TCRs spanning spike. Seropositive status at baseline applied to only 5 or 6 AZD1222 recipients. The donor cohort was predominantly white British with a female majority, and clonal diversity may have been underestimated.

Data came from immunoSEQ multiplex PCR; TCRdb stores just in-frame clones and leaves some out. The repertoire holds over 120,000 clones, with around nine tenths as singletons. The CDR3 length is 15 residues. This receptor was obtained from an adult in good health. The material sequenced was peripheral blood, taken on day 0 of AZD1222 vaccination. The chain carries TRBV21-1 and TRBJ1-5. TRBV21-1 is annotated as a pseudogene. In DNA, the CDR3 is TGTGCCAGCAGCAAACCGGGGGTGGACAATCAGCCCCAGCATTTT. This translates into CASSKPGVDNQPQHF.